This T cell receptor beta chain was profiled in a study of blood T cell repertoires in COVID-19. Looking at the study overall: The origin of the acute and convalescent COVID-19 samples was the United States, Italy and Spain. PBMCs, B-cell-depleted T cells, or T cells provided the cDNA or gDNA that made up the material.

CDR3 size: 16 residues. V shed 3 bases and J 12 bases; nucleotides not matched to a gene: 16. CDR1 and CDR2 (germline): SGHRS, YFSETQ. In the authors' methods: Reference gene primer amplification yielded estimated nucleated cell counts. TCRdb's table, derived via immunoSEQ multiplex PCR, lists solely in-frame clones and lacks some. The V and J calls and clone size are taken from that table; D and trimming were inferred from the DNA. The sample carries about 88,000 clones, 89% recorded once. The material sequenced was peripheral blood. The sequence derives from a woman aged 80 or over with active COVID-19. The rearrangement links TRBV5-1 to TRBJ2-5, with 11 bases lining up with TRBD1. The CDR3 coding sequence is TGCGCCAGCAGCTACGGACAGGGGGCATCAGCGGGAGCGGAGTACTTC. Translation gives CASSYGQGASAGAEYF.